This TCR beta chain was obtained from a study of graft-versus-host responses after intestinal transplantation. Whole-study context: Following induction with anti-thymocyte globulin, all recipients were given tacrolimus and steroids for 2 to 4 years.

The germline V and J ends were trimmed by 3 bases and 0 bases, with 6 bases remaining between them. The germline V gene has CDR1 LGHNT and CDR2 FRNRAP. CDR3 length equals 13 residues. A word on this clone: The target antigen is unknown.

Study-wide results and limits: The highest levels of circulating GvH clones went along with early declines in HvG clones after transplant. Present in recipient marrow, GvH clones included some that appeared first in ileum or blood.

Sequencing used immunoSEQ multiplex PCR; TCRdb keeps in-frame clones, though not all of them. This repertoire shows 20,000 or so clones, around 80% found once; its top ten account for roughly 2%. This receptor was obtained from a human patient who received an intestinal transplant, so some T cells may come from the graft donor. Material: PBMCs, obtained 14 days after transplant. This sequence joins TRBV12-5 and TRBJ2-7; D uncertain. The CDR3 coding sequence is TGTGCTAGTGGTTTTGGGCGCTCCTACGAGCAGTACTTC. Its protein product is CASGFGRSYEQYF.